The next 3 T cell receptor beta chains were all read from a single sample in a study of T cell repertoires in cytomegalovirus infection. TCRdb reprocessed the reads with MiXCR, giving one entry per CDR3 protein. This sample yields 450,000 to 550,000 distinct CDR3 sequences, of which approximately 17% are seen a single time; 20% to 30% belongs to the top ten. The sample comprised CD8+ T cells from PBMCs. These receptors were obtained from a human donor in good health (CMV status not recorded). Some clones in this sample may be carry-over from other donors' samples.

The sample holds many counts of this clonotype. The chain uses TRBV7-9 and TRBJ2-3; 8 nucleotides agree with TRBD2. CDR1 and CDR2 (germline): SEHNR, FQNEAQ (reference sequence). The CDR3 has 15 residues. V dropped 5 bases and J dropped 2; count of bases not matched to a gene: 6. Here the CDR3 reads CASSPRLANTDTQYF. DNA of the CDR3: TGTGCCAGCAGCCCCAGACTAGCGAACACAGATACGCAGTATTTT. The variable domain in full, completed from reference TRBV7-9 and TRBJ2-3, reads DTGVSQNPRHKITKRGQNVTFRCDPISEHNRLYWYRQTLGQGPEFLTYFQNEAQLEKSRLLSDRFSAERPKGSFSTLEIQRTEQGDSAMYLCASSPRLANTDTQYFGPGTRLTVL.

This clonotype was observed at least ten times. This sequence joins TRBV7-8 and TRBJ1-2, with D perhaps TRBD1 (6 bases). The CDR3 contains 15 residues. Trimming took 5 bases from V and 4 from J, leaving 17 bases between them. Germline CDR1 and CDR2: SGHVS and FQNEAQ. The chain's CDR3 is CASSPQGSQPYGYTF. Here the CDR3 DNA reads TGTGCCAGCAGCCCCCAGGGGTCACAGCCCTATGGCTACACCTTC.

This clonotype was seen ten or more times. The chain joins TRBV7-9 to TRBJ2-7; no definite D call. Germline CDR1 and CDR2: SEHNR and FQNEAQ (reference sequence). CDR3 length: 14 residues. V shed 4 bases and J shed 4 bases, with 14 bases lying between them. The chain's CDR3 is CASSSEQTPYEQYF. The CDR3 bases are TGTGCCAGCAGCTCGGAGCAGACACCTTACGAGCAGTACTTC.